The 21 T cell receptor beta chains presented below share a single source sample, sequenced in a study of PD-L1 blockade in urothelial cancer. Time point meaning: peripheral blood 6 weeks after treatment start. TCRdb's table, derived via immunoSEQ multiplex PCR, lists solely in-frame clones and lacks some. The data contain about 120,000 clones, roughly 91% of them singletons. Sequenced here: PBMCs, sampled around atezolizumab (anti-PD-L1) treatment. The receptors were gathered from a man aged 55 to 70 with urothelial cancer.

This clone was seen once. An end of the junction differs from the germline gene, which may be a read error. The CDR3 loop is CASSPDNPGTEIF. The CDR3 DNA is TGTGCCAGCTCACCCGACAATCCGGGAACAGAAATTTTT. V is TRBV18 and J is TRBJ2-2; tentative D call: TRBD2 (5 bases). CDR1 and CDR2 (germline): KGHSH, LQKENI. CDR3 size: 13 residues.

This clone was found once. This chain uses TRBV9 with TRBJ1-1; no definite D call. Germline-derived CDR1 and CDR2 are SGDLS and YYNGEE. CDR3 length equals 13 residues. Between the trimmed V and J ends, which lost 2 bases and 1 base, there was a span of 6 bases. CDR3 nucleotides: TGTGCCAGCAGCGTCAGTACGAACACTGAAGCTTTCTTT. Protein product: CASSVSTNTEAFF.

This chain joins TRBV5-6 and TRBJ2-7; TRBD2 is a possible D gene (5 bases). The V end lost 0 bases, the J end lost 3 bases, and 13 bases lay between the germline ends. There are 15 residues in the CDR3. Germline CDR1 and CDR2: SGHDT and YYEEEE. This CDR3 is CASSLGVAMVYEQYF. DNA for the CDR3: TGTGCCAGCAGCTTGGGGGTAGCGATGGTCTACGAGCAGTACTTC.

This clone was seen a few times. The J gene is TRBJ1-2, the V gene TRBV29-1; no reliable D call. The germline V gene has CDR1 SQVTM and CDR2 ANQGSEA. Trimming took 7 bases from V and 7 from J, leaving 7 bases between them. The CDR3 spans 9 residues. The CDR3 reads CSESGGYTF. Here the CDR3 DNA reads TGCAGCGAAAGCGGTGGCTACACCTTC.

The chain combines TRBV6-5 with TRBJ1-1, with a tentative D call TRBD1 (6 bases). V was cut by 0 bases and J by 4 bases, with 15 bases left in between. CDR1 MNHEY and CDR2 SVGAGI come from the germline V gene. This CDR3 comprises 16 residues. Here the CDR3 reads CASSYSNGGPGTEAFF. DNA for the CDR3: TGTGCCAGCAGTTACTCGAATGGGGGCCCGGGCACTGAAGCTTTCTTT.

The CDR3 loop reads CASSQVGSGYSNQPQHF. Here the CDR3 DNA reads TGTGCCAGCAGCCAAGTCGGGTCCGGCTATAGCAATCAGCCCCAGCATTTT. The chain joins TRBV4-2 to TRBJ1-5; no clear D. The CDR3 covers 17 residues. V was trimmed by 1 base and J by 0 bases, leaving 13 bases between them. CDR1 and CDR2 from the germline V gene are LGHNA and YNFKEQ.

The chain joins TRBV7-2 to TRBJ2-5; 10 bases fit TRBD2. Germline V gene data show CDR1 as SGHTA and CDR2 as FQGNSA. The J segment lost 5 bases and the V segment lost 3 bases, leaving 6 bases of the junction unmatched. The CDR3 consists of 15 residues. DNA of the CDR3: TGTGCCAGCAGCTTTTCTAGCGGGGGCGGTGAGACCCAGTACTTC. Encoded protein: CASSFSSGGGETQYF.

V is TRBV6-1 and J is TRBJ1-2, with D hard to call. The CDR3 is 13 amino acids. V dropped 4 bases and J dropped 8 bases, with 14 bases sitting between them. Germline V gene sequence: CDR1 MNHNS, CDR2 SASEGT. The CDR3 region has the DNA TGTGCCAGCAGTGGGATACAAGGAGGGGGCTACACCTTC. Encoded protein: CASSGIQGGGYTF.

The rearrangement uses TRBV5-1 and TRBJ1-1; D perhaps matches TRBD1 (6 bases). There are 19 residues in the CDR3. V was clipped by 6 bases and J by 3 bases, with 30 bases between them. Germline V gives CDR1 SGHRS, CDR2 YFSETQ. DNA of the CDR3: TGCGCCAGCACCTCCGGGGTAGGGGGTGACGGCGGTATGGACACTGAAGCTTTCTTT. Translated: CASTSGVGGDGGMDTEAFF.

The rearrangement uses TRBV7-9 and TRBJ2-7; 7 bases fit TRBD2. Losses at the gene ends were 3 bases for V and 1 base for J; bases not matched to a gene: 6. Germline V CDR1 and CDR2: SEHNR, FQNEAQ (reference sequence). The CDR3 spans 15 residues. The DNA for the CDR3 is TGTGCCAGCAGCTTTGAAGGACTAGGATCCTACGAGCAGTACTTC. This translates into CASSFEGLGSYEQYF.

The V gene is TRBV6-5, the J gene TRBJ1-5; 8 nucleotides match TRBD1. The germline CDR1 and CDR2 sequences are MNHEY and SVGAGI. This CDR3 is 14 amino acids long. J lost 7 bases, V lost 2 bases, and 4 bases had no gene match. The CDR3 is CASSYGTGGQPQHF. CDR3 bases: TGTGCCAGCAGTTACGGGACAGGAGGGCAGCCCCAGCATTTT.

The rearrangement links TRBV7-2 to TRBJ2-7; 7 nucleotides line up with TRBD2. The V and J ends lost 5 bases and 5 bases, in that order; junction bases with no gene match: 12. The CDR3 loop spans 15 amino acids. Germline V lookup: CDR1 SGHTA, CDR2 FQGNSA. In DNA, the CDR3 is TGTGCCAGCAGCCCACTGTCGCGGGAGCCCCACGAGCAGTACTTC. Its translation is CASSPLSREPHEQYF.

The chain uses TRBV7-8 and TRBJ1-2; a weak D match, TRBD1 (5 bases). Looked up from germline, CDR1 is SGHVS and CDR2 is FQNEAQ. V gave up 4 bases and J gave up 5 bases, with 17 bases separating them. This CDR3 is built from 15 residues. The CDR3 region is CASSSQGLLGYGYTF. The CDR3 DNA follows: TGTGCCAGCAGCTCCCAGGGTCTGCTGGGATATGGCTACACCTTC. Supplemented by reference TRBV7-8 and TRBJ1-2, the full variable domain reads GAGVSQSPRYKVAKRGQDVALRCDPISGHVSLFWYQQALGQGPEFLTYFQNEAQLDKSGLPSDRFFAERPEGSVSTLKIQRTQQEDSAVYLCASSSQGLLGYGYTFGSGTRLTVV.

This chain connects TRBV5-1 to TRBJ2-1; 15 bases align to TRBD2. This CDR3 has 17 amino acids. The germline V gene encodes CDR1 SGHRS and CDR2 YFSETQ. Unmatched junction bases numbered 8, after V lost 0 bases and J lost 10 bases. CDR3 nucleotides: TGCGCCAGCAGCTTGGAACCGGGACTAGCGGGAGGACGGGAGCAGTTCTTC. Translation: CASSLEPGLAGGREQFF.

This chain joins TRBV4-2 and TRBJ2-1, with TRBD2 matching over 10 bases. The CDR3 consists of 16 residues. V lost 0 bases and J lost 2; bases outside the gene matches: 1. Germline-derived CDR1 and CDR2 are LGHNA and YNFKEQ. The DNA for the CDR3 is TGTGCCAGCAGCCAAGAGGGGACTAGCGCCTACAATGAGCAGTTCTTC. Translating it yields CASSQEGTSAYNEQFF.

Of note for this clone: A read error may account for a junction end that differs from germline. V is TRBV5-4 and J is TRBJ2-7; maybe TRBD2 (5 bases). This CDR3 contains 14 residues. Looked up from germline, CDR1 is SGHNT and CDR2 is YYREEE (reference sequence). As DNA, the CDR3 is TGTGCCAGCAGCGCAGGCACCGGGGTGACATTGAAAGACTTC. Translating gives CASSAGTGVTLKDF.

V and J are TRBV30 and TRBJ1-4; 8 bases are shared with TRBD1. J lost 7 bases, V lost 4 bases, and 5 bases had no gene match. CDR1 is GTSNPN and CDR2 is SVGIG in the germline V gene (reference sequence). This CDR3 is 13 amino acids long. The CDR3 loop reads CAWTTGVGEKLFF. The CDR3 bases are TGTGCCTGGACGACAGGGGTGGGTGAAAAACTGTTTTTT. Filled out from reference TRBV30 and TRBJ1-4, the complete variable domain reads SQTIHQWPATLVQPVGSPLSLECTVEGTSNPNLYWYRQAAGRGLQLLFYSVGIGQISSEVPQNLSASRPQDRQFILSSKKLLLSDSGFYLCAWTTGVGEKLFFGSGTQLSVL.

V gene TRBV6-5 combines with J gene TRBJ2-7, with TRBD2 as a possible D gene (5 bases). The germline V and J ends were trimmed by 3 bases and 6 bases, with 9 bases remaining between them. CDR3 length equals 12 residues. Germline V CDR1 and CDR2: MNHEY, SVGAGI. CDR3 sequence (DNA): TGTGCCAGCAGTTATCGGGGATTCGAGCAGTACTTC. Translating it yields CASSYRGFEQYF.

The CDR3 sequence: CASSISRGRPYNEQFF. The CDR3 DNA sequence: TGTGCCAGCAGCATTTCTCGCGGGAGACCCTACAATGAGCAGTTCTTC. The chain recombines TRBV5-8 with TRBJ2-1; 7 positions agree with TRBD2. CDR1 is SGHTS and CDR2 is YDEGEE in the germline V gene. Trimming removed 4 bases from V and 2 bases from J; junction bases left unmatched: 9. CDR3 length equals 16 residues.

This clone appeared a few times. The chain uses TRBV5-1 and TRBJ2-1; TRBD2 is a possible D gene (5 bases). This CDR3 is built from 13 residues. The germline V gene has CDR1 SGHRS and CDR2 YFSETQ. V was trimmed by 2 bases and J by 5 bases, leaving 8 bases between them. The CDR3 DNA sequence: TGCGCCAGCAGCTTCCTGCGGGACAATGAGCAGTTCTTC. This translates into CASSFLRDNEQFF.

This clone appeared once. This rearrangement joins TRBV2 to TRBJ2-7; no definite D call. Germline assignment: CDR1 SNHLY and CDR2 FYNNEI. V was trimmed by 5 bases and J by 5 bases, leaving 19 bases between them. The CDR3 contains 15 residues. CDR3 DNA sequence: TGTGCCAGCAGTACGACTCCCGGCTTGGTTGACGAGCAGTACTTC. The encoded protein is CASSTTPGLVDEQYF. Combining the CDR3 with reference TRBV2 and TRBJ2-7 gives the whole variable domain EPEVTQTPSHQVTQMGQEVILRCVPISNHLYFYWYRQILGQKVEFLVSFYNNEISEKSEIFDDQFSVERPDGSNFTLKIRSTKLEDSAMYFCASSTTPGLVDEQYFGPGTRLTVT.